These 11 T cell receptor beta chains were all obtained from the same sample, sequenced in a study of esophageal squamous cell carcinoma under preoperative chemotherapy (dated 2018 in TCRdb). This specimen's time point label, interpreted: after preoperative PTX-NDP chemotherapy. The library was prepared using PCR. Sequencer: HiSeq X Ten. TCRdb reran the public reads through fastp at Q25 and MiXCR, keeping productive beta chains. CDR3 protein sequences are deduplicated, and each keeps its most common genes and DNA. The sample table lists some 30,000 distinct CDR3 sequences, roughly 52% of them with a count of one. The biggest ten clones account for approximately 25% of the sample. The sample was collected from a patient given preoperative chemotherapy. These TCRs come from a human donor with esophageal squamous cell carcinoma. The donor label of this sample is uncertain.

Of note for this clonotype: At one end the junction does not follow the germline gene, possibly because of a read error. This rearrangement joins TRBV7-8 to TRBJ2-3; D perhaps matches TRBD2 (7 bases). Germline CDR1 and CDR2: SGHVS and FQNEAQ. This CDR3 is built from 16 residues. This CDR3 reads CASRDLGGGAEDTQYF. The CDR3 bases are TGTGCCAGCCGCGACCTAGGGGGGGGAGCCGAAGATACGCAGTATTTC. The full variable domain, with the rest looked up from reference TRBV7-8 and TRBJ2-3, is GAGVSQSPRYKVAKRGQDVALRCDPISGHVSLFWYQQALGQGPEFLTYFQNEAQLDKSGLPSDRFFAERPEGSVSTLKIQRTQQEDSAVYLCASRDLGGGAEDTQYFGPGTRLTVL.

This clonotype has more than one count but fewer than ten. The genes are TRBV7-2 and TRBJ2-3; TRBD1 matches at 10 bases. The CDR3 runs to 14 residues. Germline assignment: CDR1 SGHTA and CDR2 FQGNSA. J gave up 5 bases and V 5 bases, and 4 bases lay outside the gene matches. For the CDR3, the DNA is TGTGCCAGCAGCCGGGACAGGGGTAAAGATACGCAGTATTTT. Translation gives CASSRDRGKDTQYF.

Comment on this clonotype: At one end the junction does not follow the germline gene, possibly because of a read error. CDR3 in DNA: TGTGCCAGCCAGACGGTGAGCACAGGTACGCAGTATTTT. Its protein is CASQTVSTGTQYF. The gene calls are TRBV7-8 and TRBJ2-3; a possible D gene is TRBD1 (5 bases). The CDR3 totals 13 residues. Germline-derived CDR1 and CDR2 are SGHVS and FQNEAQ.

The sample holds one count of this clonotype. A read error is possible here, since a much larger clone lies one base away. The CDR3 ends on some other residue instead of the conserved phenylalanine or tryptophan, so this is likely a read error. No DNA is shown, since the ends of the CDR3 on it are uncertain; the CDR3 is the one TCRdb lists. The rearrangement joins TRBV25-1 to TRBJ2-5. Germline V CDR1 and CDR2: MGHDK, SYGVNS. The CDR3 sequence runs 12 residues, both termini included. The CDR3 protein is CASSEGRTELNL.

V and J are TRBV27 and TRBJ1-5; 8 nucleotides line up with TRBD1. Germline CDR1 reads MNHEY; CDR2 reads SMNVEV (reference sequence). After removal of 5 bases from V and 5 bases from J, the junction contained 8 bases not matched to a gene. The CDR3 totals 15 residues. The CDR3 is CASSNRVTGDQPQHF. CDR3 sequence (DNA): TGTGCCAGCAGTAATAGGGTGACAGGGGATCAGCCCCAGCATTTT.

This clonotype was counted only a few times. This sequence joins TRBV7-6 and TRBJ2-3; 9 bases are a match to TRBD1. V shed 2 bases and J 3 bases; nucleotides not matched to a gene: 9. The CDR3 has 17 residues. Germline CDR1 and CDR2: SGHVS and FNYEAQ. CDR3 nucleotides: TGTGCCAGCAGCTTAATTACAGGGGGCGCGGGGACAGATACGCAGTATTTT. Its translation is CASSLITGGAGTDTQYF. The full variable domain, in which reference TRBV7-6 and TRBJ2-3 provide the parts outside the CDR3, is GAGVSQSPRYKVTKRGQDVALRCDPISGHVSLYWYRQALGQGPEFLTYFNYEAQQDKSGLPNDRFSAERPEGSISTLTIQRTEQRDSAMYRCASSLITGGAGTDTQYFGPGTRLTVL.

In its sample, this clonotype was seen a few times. CDR3 DNA sequence: TGTGCCAGCAGTCAGGGAGCGGGGGGGCCTTGGGAGACCCAGTACTTC. Residues: CASSQGAGGPWETQYF. The gene calls are TRBV7-3 and TRBJ2-5, with 10 bases fitting TRBD2. Germline CDR1 SGHTA, CDR2 FQGTGA. With V trimmed by 6 bases and J by 5 bases, 12 bases remained unmatched. The CDR3 covers 16 residues.

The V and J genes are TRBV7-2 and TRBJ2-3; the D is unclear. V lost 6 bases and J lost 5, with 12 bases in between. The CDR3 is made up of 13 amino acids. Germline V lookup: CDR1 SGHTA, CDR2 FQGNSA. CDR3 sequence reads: CASSSQDRDTQYF. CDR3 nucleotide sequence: TGTGCCAGCAGTAGCCAGGACCGAGATACGCAGTATTTT.

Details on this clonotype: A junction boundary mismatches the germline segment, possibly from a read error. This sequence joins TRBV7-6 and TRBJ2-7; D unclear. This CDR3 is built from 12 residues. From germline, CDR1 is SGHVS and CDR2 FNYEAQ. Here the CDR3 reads CASSLGSDEQYF. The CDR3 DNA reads TGTGCCAGCAGCTTGGGCTCCGACGAGCAGTACTTC.

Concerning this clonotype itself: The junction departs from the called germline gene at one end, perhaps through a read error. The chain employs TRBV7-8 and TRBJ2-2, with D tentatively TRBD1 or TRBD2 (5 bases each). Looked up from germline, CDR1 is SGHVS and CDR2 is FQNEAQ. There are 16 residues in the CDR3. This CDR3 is CAVSGLGAASTGALFF. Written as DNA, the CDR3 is TGTGCCGTCAGCGGCCTCGGGGCTGCAAGCACCGGGGCGCTGTTTTTT. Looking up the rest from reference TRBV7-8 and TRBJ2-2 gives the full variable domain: GAGVSQSPRYKVAKRGQDVALRCDPISGHVSLFWYQQALGQGPEFLTYFQNEAQLDKSGLPSDRFFAERPEGSVSTLKIQRTQQEDSAVYLCAVSGLGAASTGALFFGEGSRLTVL.

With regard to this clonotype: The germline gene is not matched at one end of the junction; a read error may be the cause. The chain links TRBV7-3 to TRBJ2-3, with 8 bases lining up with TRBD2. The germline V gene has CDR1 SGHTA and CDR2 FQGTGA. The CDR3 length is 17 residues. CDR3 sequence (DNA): TGTGCCAGCAGCCTCAAACTGGGGCGGGGGGATGAAGACACGCAGTATTTC. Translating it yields CASSLKLGRGDEDTQYF.